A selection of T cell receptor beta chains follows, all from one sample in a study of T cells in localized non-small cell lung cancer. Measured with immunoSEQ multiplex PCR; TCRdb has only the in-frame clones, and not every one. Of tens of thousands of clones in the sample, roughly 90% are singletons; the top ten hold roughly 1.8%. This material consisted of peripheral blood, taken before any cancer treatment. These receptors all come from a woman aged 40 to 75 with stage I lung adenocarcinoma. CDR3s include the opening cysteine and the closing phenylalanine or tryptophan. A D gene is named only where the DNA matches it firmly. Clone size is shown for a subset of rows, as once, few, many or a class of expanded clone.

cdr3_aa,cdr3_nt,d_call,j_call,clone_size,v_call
CSVVTPLTGNTIYF,TGCAGCGTTGTGACACCTTTAACTGGAAACACCATATATTTT,-,TRBJ1-3,-,TRBV29-1
CASSLGGNYEQYF,TGTGCCAGCAGCTTGGGGGGGAACTACGAGCAGTACTTC,-,TRBJ2-7,-,TRBV5-4
CASSYSGLAGGGTQYF,TGTGCCAGCAGTTACTCGGGACTAGCGGGAGGTGGTACGCAGTATTTT,TRBD2,TRBJ2-3,-,TRBV6-5
CASSLVRGWDTEAFF,TGTGCCAGCAGCTTAGTCCGGGGTTGGGACACTGAAGCTTTCTTT,-,TRBJ1-1,once,TRBV7-2
CAWSVGGTSYEQYF,TGTGCCTGGAGTGTAGGGGGAACGAGCTACGAGCAGTACTTC,-,TRBJ2-7,-,TRBV30
CASSLFSGWNTEAFF,TGTGCCAGCAGCTTATTTTCCGGATGGAACACTGAAGCTTTCTTT,-,TRBJ1-1,-,TRBV7-9
CASSVDRDYEQYF,TGTGCCAGTAGTGTCGACAGGGACTACGAGCAGTACTTC,TRBD1,TRBJ2-7,-,TRBV19
CASSPGQVEYYGYTF,TGTGCCAGCTCACCGGGACAGGTAGAATACTATGGCTACACCTTC,TRBD1,TRBJ1-2,-,TRBV18
CASSQEKGNTEAFF,TGTGCCAGCAGCCAAGAAAAGGGGAACACTGAAGCTTTCTTT,-,TRBJ1-1,-,TRBV4-2
CASRPGTQSYEQYF,TGTGCCAGCCGGCCCGGGACACAGAGTTACGAGCAGTACTTC,-,TRBJ2-7,-,TRBV6-5
CAWSSDRARAAFF,TGTGCCTGGTCCTCCGACAGGGCTAGGGCAGCTTTCTTT,TRBD1,TRBJ1-1,-,TRBV30